The rows below give T cell receptor beta chains drawn from one sample of a study of T-cell memory formation after mild COVID-19. Using its own MiXCR run on the 5' RACE reads, TCRdb lists one record per CDR3 protein. The sample yields roughly 190,000 distinct CDR3 sequences, more than 25% seen once. The material sequenced was PBMCs or a T cell subset sorted from them (not recorded which). The receptors here all came from an adult woman who had mild COVID-19 (a few samples of this study predate the infection). Cell type and time point are not known. Both conserved end residues are part of each CDR3. The D gene is left open where the match is weak. The size field is filled for only some rows; it gives once, few, many or a size class.

d_call | j_call | v_call | cdr3_length | clone_size | cdr3_nt | cdr3_aa
- | TRBJ1-5 | TRBV7-9 | 17 | - | TGTGCCGTATCGGGATTGGGGGAGGACGTTAGCAATCAGCCCCAGCATTTT | CAVSGLGEDVSNQPQHF
- | TRBJ1-1 | TRBV14 | 14 | - | TGTGCCAGCAGCCAAGATATAAGGTTAACTGAAGCTTTCTTT | CASSQDIRLTEAFF
TRBD2 | TRBJ2-1 | TRBV6-5 | 15 | few | TGTGCCAGCAGACGTACTAGCGGCTATTACAATGAGCAGTTCTTC | CASRRTSGYYNEQFF
- | TRBJ2-1 | TRBV12-3/TRBV12-4 | 14 | few | TGTGCCAGCAGTTTAGCCAGGGAGTACAATGAGCAGTTCTTC | CASSLAREYNEQFF
- | TRBJ2-1 | TRBV10-3 | 16 | - | TGTGCCATCAGTGAGTCAATTGGGGCAGGGGACAATGAGCAGTTCTTC | CAISESIGAGDNEQFF
- | TRBJ2-7 | TRBV12-3/TRBV12-4 | 16 | - | TGTGCCAGCATCCCGAGGACAGCGGGCTTCGCCTACGAGCAGTACTTC | CASIPRTAGFAYEQYF
- | TRBJ2-7 | TRBV20-1 | 12 | - | TGCAGTGCTAGCGGGGCAGCCAACGAGCAGTACTTC | CSASGAANEQYF
- | TRBJ2-1 | TRBV7-9 | 12 | - | TGTGCCAGCAGCTTAAGGCTGGATGAGCAGTTCTTC | CASSLRLDEQFF
TRBD2 | TRBJ2-3 | TRBV6-5 | 15 | - | TGTGCCAGCAGGCACCTAACGGGGGGGACAGATACGCAGTATTTT | CASRHLTGGTDTQYF
TRBD2 | TRBJ2-3 | TRBV20-1 | 15 | few | TGCAGTGCTACTAGAGCGGGGGCCAGCACAGATACGCAGTATTTT | CSATRAGASTDTQYF
- | TRBJ2-3 | TRBV24-1 | 14 | few | TGTGCCACCAGTGATTCCGACAAACTGGATACGCAGTATTTT | CATSDSDKLDTQYF
TRBD1 | TRBJ1-2 | TRBV29-1 | 15 | few | TGCAGCGTTTTCAACCGGGACAGGGGTGACTATGGCTACACCTTC | CSVFNRDRGDYGYTF
- | TRBJ2-7 | TRBV7-2 | 16 | few | TGTGCCAGCAGCTTAGCGGGAAGGGAGACATCCTACGAGCAGTACTTC | CASSLAGRETSYEQYF
TRBD2 | TRBJ2-1 | TRBV20-1 | 16 | - | TGCAGTGCTAGAGATCCGGGAGGGCCCTCCTACAATGAGCAGTTCTTC | CSARDPGGPSYNEQFF
- | TRBJ2-3 | TRBV6-6 | 13 | - | TGTGCCAGCAGCCAACAGAGCACAGATACGCAGTATTTT | CASSQQSTDTQYF
- | TRBJ2-7 | TRBV28 | 14 | - | TGTGCCAGCAGTTTAAGTTACGGGACCTACGAGCAGTACTTC | CASSLSYGTYEQYF
- | TRBJ1-1 | TRBV12-3/TRBV12-4 | 13 | few | TGTGCCAGCAGTTTAGTGGAGGGCGCTGAAGCTTTCTTT | CASSLVEGAEAFF
- | TRBJ2-2 | TRBV30 | 14 | - | TGTGCCTGGAAGCCGGGACACTACACCGGGGAGCTGTTTTTT | CAWKPGHYTGELFF
- | TRBJ2-7 | TRBV23-1 | 17 | - | TGCGCCAGCAGTCACGAGATGGACGGGACGAGCTCCTACGAGCAGTACTTC | CASSHEMDGTSSYEQYF
TRBD1 | TRBJ1-2 | TRBV2 | 14 | few | TGTGCCAGAACGAGGGGACAGGGGGCATCTGGCTACACCTTC | CARTRGQGASGYTF
- | TRBJ2-3 | TRBV4-2 | 14 | few | TGTGCCACCCGACAGACTCCTAGCACAGATACGCAGTATTTT | CATRQTPSTDTQYF
TRBD2 | TRBJ2-3 | TRBV5-1 | 17 | - | TGCGCCAGCAGCTTCCGACCGGGACTAGCGGGGCCAGATACGCAGTATTTT | CASSFRPGLAGPDTQYF
- | TRBJ1-6 | TRBV7-2 | 19 | - | TGTGCCAGCAGCTTAGAACTCATCCCGGCGAGCTCCTATAATTCACCCCTCCACTTT | CASSLELIPASSYNSPLHF
- | TRBJ1-1 | TRBV20-1 | 14 | few | TGCAGTGCTAGAGATGGGAGTGTAGGGACTGAAGCTTTCTTT | CSARDGSVGTEAFF
TRBD2 | TRBJ2-2 | TRBV29-1 | 16 | - | TGCAGCGTTGGCGAACTAGCGGGGCCGAACACCGGGGAGCTGTTTTTT | CSVGELAGPNTGELFF
- | TRBJ1-1 | TRBV5-1 | 14 | - | TGCGCCAGCAGCCAACCGACAATCGGCACTGAAGCTTTCTTT | CASSQPTIGTEAFF
TRBD2 | TRBJ2-2 | TRBV15 | 15 | few | TGTGCCACCAGCAGAGTGGGGAGGGCGATCGGGGAGCTGTTTTTT | CATSRVGRAIGELFF
- | TRBJ2-7 | TRBV24-1 | 17 | - | TGTGCCACCAGTGATTTCATCGTCCAGGGACCCCACTACGAGCAGTACTTC | CATSDFIVQGPHYEQYF
TRBD2 | TRBJ2-5 | TRBV5-1 | 17 | - | TGCGCCAGCAGCTTGGGAGGGACTAGCGGGGAGCAAGAGACCCAGTACTTC | CASSLGGTSGEQETQYF
TRBD1 | TRBJ1-3 | TRBV12-3/TRBV12-4 | 17 | - | TGTGCCAGCAGTCGGGGACAGCCGCACTTGGATGGAAACACCATATATTTT | CASSRGQPHLDGNTIYF
TRBD1 | TRBJ2-7 | TRBV6-5 | 14 | - | TGTGCCAGCAGCCTACAGGGGCCATCCCCGGAGCAGTACTTC | CASSLQGPSPEQYF
- | TRBJ2-3 | TRBV7-2 | 14 | few | TGTGCCAGCAGCCTAGGGTTCGGCACAGATACGCAGTATTTT | CASSLGFGTDTQYF
- | TRBJ2-1 | TRBV5-1 | 15 | - | TGCGCCAGCAGCTTGGCGGGTAACAGACACAATGAGCAGTTCTTC | CASSLAGNRHNEQFF
- | TRBJ1-3 | TRBV7-9 | 13 | - | TGTGCCAGCAGCTTACAGGGTGGAAACACCATATATTTT | CASSLQGGNTIYF
- | TRBJ1-5 | TRBV7-2 | 14 | few | TGTGCCAGCAGCTTATCTGGCGCACCGCAGCCCCAGCATTTT | CASSLSGAPQPQHF
TRBD1 | TRBJ2-7 | TRBV7-9 | 14 | many | TGTGCCAGCAGCTTGACAGGGGGCTCCTACGAGCAGTACTTC | CASSLTGGSYEQYF
- | TRBJ2-5 | TRBV12-3/TRBV12-4 | 13 | - | TGTGCCAGCAGTTTAGGGTTCCAAGAGACCCAGTACTTC | CASSLGFQETQYF
- | TRBJ1-3 | TRBV7-9 | 17 | few | TGTGCCAGCAGCCCCCCGCGAGGATCCTACTCTGGAAACACCATATATTTT | CASSPPRGSYSGNTIYF
- | TRBJ1-2 | TRBV9 | 13 | - | TGTGCCAGCAGCTCGAGGGGTGGCTATGGCTACACCTTC | CASSSRGGYGYTF
- | TRBJ2-3 | TRBV14 | 13 | - | TGTGCCAGTCAGGACAGCTACACAGATACGCAGTATTTT | CASQDSYTDTQYF
- | TRBJ2-7 | TRBV15 | 13 | - | TGTGCCACCAGCTCCGCCCTAGTTTACGAGCAGTACTTC | CATSSALVYEQYF
- | TRBJ1-2 | TRBV5-1 | 13 | - | TGCGCCAGCAGCTTGGAACAGGTGAGCGGCTACACCTTC | CASSLEQVSGYTF
- | TRBJ2-5 | TRBV13 | 14 | - | TGTGCCAGCAGCTGGAGGACAGACCAAGAGACCCAGTACTTC | CASSWRTDQETQYF
- | TRBJ2-7 | TRBV29-1 | 13 | few | TGCAGCGCCCGGGGGAAGGATTTCTACGAGCAGTACTTC | CSARGKDFYEQYF
TRBD1 | TRBJ2-1 | TRBV5-4 | 15 | - | TGTGCCAGCAGCTTCCGGACAGGGGCGTACAATGAGCAGTTCTTC | CASSFRTGAYNEQFF
TRBD2 | TRBJ2-1 | TRBV12-3/TRBV12-4 | 19 | few | TGTGCCAGCAGAGAAACTAGCGGGAGGGGGCCCTGGGGGGACAATGAGCAGTTCTTC | CASRETSGRGPWGDNEQFF
- | TRBJ2-1 | TRBV5-1 | 14 | few | TGCGCCAGCAGCTTATCGGGGGGCAGGGATGAGCAGTTCTTC | CASSLSGGRDEQFF